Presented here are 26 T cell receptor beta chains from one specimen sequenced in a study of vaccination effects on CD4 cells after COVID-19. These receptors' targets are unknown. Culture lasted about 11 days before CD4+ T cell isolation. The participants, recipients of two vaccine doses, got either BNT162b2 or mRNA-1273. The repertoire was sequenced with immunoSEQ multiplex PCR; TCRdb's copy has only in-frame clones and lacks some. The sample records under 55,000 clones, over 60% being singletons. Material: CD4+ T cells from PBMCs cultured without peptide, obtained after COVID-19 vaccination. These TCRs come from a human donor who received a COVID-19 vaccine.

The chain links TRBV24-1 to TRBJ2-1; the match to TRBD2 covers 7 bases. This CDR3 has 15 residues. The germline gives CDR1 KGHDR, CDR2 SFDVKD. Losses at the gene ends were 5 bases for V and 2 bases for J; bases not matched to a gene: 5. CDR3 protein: CATSGGAGAYNEQFF. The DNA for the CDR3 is TGTGCCACCAGTGGTGGTGCGGGAGCCTACAATGAGCAGTTCTTC.

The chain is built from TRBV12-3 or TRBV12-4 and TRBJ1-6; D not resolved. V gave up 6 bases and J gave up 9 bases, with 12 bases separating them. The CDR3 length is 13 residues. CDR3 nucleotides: TGTGCCAGCAGCGACGAGCCGGTTTCACCCCTCCACTTT. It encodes CASSDEPVSPLHF.

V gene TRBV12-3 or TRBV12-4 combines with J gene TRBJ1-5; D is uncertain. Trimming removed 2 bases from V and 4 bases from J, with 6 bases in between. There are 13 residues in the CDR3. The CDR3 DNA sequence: TGTGCCAGCAGTTTAACATCTAATCAGCCCCAGCATTTT. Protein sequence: CASSLTSNQPQHF.

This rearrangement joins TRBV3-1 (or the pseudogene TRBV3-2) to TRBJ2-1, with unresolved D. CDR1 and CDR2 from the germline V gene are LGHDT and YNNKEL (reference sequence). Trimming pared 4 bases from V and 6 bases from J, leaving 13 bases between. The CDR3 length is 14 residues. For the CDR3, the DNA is TGTGCCAGCAGCCCCGATGGCCAGTTCAATGAGCAGTTCTTC. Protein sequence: CASSPDGQFNEQFF.

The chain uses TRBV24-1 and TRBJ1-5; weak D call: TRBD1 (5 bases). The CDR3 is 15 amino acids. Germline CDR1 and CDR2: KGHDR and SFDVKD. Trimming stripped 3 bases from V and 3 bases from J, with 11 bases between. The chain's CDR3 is CATSDGTGYNQPQHF. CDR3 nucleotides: TGTGCCACCAGTGATGGGACGGGCTACAATCAGCCCCAGCATTTT.

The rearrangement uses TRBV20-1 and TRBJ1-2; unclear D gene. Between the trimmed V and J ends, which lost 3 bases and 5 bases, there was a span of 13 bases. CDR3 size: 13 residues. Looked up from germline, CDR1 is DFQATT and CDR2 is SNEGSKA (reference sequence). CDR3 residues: CSASTEGGYGYTF. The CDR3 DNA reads TGCAGTGCTAGTACGGAGGGTGGGTATGGCTACACCTTC.

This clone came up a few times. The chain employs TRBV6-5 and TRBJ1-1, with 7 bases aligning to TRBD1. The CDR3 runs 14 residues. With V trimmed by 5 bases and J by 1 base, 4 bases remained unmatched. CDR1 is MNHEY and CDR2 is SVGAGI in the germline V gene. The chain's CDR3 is CASSTGTENTEAFF. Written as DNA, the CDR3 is TGTGCCAGCAGTACTGGGACAGAGAACACTGAAGCTTTCTTT.

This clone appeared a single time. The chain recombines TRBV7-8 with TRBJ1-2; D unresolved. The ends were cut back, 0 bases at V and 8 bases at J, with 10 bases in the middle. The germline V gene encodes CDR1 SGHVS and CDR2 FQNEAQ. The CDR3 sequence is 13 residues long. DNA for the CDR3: TGTGCCAGCAGCTTAGCGAAGACGGGGGGCTACACCTTC. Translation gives CASSLAKTGGYTF.

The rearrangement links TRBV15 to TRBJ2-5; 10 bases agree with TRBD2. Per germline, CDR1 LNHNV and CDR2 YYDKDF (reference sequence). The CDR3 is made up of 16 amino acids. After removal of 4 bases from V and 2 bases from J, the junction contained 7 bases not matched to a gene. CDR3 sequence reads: CATSISSGGGQETQYF. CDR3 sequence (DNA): TGTGCCACCAGCATTTCCAGCGGGGGGGGACAAGAGACCCAGTACTTC.

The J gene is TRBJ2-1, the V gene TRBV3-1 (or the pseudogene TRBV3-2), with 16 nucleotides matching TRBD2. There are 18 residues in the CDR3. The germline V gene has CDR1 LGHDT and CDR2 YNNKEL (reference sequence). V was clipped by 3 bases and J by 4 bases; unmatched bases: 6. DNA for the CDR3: TGTGCCAGCAGCCAGGGACTAGCGGGGGGGCCGGGGTACAATGAGCAGTTCTTC. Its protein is CASSQGLAGGPGYNEQFF.

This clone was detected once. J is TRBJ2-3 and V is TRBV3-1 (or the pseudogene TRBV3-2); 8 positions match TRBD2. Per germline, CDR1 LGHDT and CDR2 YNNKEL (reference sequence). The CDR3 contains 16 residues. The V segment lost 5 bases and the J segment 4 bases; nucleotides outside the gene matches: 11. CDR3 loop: CASSTRGLGVPDTQYF. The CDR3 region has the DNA TGTGCCAGCAGCACTAGGGGACTAGGAGTCCCAGATACGCAGTATTTT.

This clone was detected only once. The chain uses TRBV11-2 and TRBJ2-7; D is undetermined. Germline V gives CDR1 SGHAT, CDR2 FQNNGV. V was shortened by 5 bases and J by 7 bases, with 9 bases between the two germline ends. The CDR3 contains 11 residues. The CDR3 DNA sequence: TGTGCCAGCAGCCCCCGGGTAGAGCAGTACTTC. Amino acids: CASSPRVEQYF.

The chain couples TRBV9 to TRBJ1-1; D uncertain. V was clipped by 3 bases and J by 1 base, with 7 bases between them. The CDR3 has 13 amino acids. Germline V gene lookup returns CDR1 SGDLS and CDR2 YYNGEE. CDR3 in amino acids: CASSAGRNTEAFF. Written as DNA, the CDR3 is TGTGCCAGCAGCGCTGGGAGGAACACTGAAGCTTTCTTT. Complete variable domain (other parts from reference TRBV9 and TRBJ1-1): DSGVTQTPKHLITATGQRVTLRCSPRSGDLSVYWYQQSLDQGLQFLIQYYNGEERAKGNILERFSAQQFPDLHSELNLSSLELGDSALYFCASSAGRNTEAFFGQGTRLTVV.

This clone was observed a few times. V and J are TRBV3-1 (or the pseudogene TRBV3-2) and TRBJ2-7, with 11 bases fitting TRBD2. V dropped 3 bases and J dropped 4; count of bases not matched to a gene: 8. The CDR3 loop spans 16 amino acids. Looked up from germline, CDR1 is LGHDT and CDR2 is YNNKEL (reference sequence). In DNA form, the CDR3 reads TGTGCCAGCAGCCACCTTAGCGGGAGGGGGAAGTACGAGCAGTACTTC. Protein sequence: CASSHLSGRGKYEQYF.

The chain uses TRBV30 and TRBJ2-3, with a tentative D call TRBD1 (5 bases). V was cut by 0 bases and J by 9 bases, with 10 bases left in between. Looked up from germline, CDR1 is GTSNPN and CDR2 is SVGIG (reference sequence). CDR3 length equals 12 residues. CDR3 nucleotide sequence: TGTGCCTGGAGTGTAACAAAGGGGACGCAGTATTTT. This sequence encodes CAWSVTKGTQYF.

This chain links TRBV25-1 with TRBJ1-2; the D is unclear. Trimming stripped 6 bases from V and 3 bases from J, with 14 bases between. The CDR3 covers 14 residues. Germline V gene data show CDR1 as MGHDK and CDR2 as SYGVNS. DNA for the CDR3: TGTGCCAGCAGCCCTACCGGGAGTGACTATGGCTACACCTTC. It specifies CASSPTGSDYGYTF.

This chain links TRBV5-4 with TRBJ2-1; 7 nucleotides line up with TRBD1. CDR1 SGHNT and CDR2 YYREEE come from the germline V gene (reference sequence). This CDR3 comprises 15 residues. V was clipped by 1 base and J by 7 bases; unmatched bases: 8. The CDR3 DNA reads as TGTGCCAGCAGCTTGAAGGGGGCCGAGGGGAATGAGCAGTTCTTC. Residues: CASSLKGAEGNEQFF. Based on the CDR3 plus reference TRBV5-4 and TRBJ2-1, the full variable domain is ETGVTQSPTHLIKTRGQQVTLRCSSQSGHNTVSWYQQALGQGPQFIFQYYREEENGRGNFPPRFSGLQFPNYSSELNVNALELDDSALYLCASSLKGAEGNEQFFGPGTRLTVL.

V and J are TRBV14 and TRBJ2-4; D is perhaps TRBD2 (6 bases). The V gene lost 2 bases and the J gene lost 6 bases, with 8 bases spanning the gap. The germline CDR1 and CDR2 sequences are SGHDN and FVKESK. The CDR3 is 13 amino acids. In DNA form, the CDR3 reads TGTGCCAGCAGCCAACCTAGCGTAAACATTCAGTACTTC. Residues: CASSQPSVNIQYF.

CDR3 loop: CASSLTGTKYEQYF. The CDR3 nucleotides are TGTGCCAGCAGCCTGACGGGGACAAAATACGAGCAGTACTTC. V and J are TRBV5-6 and TRBJ2-7; D is perhaps TRBD1 (6 bases). The germline V gene encodes CDR1 SGHDT and CDR2 YYEEEE. Trimming pared 4 bases from V and 4 bases from J, leaving 15 bases between. The CDR3 spans 14 residues.

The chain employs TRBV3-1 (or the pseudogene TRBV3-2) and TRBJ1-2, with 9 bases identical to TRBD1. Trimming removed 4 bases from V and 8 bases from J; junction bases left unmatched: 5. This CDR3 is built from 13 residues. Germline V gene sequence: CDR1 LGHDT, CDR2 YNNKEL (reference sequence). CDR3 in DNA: TGTGCCAGCAGCCGCACAGGGGGCGACGGCTACACCTTC. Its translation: CASSRTGGDGYTF.

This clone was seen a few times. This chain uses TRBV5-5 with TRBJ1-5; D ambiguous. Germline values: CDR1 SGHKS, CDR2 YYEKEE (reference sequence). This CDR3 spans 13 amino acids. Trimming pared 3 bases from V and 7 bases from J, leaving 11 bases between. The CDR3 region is CASSYDINQPQHF. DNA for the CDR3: TGTGCCAGCAGCTACGATATAAACCAGCCCCAGCATTTT.

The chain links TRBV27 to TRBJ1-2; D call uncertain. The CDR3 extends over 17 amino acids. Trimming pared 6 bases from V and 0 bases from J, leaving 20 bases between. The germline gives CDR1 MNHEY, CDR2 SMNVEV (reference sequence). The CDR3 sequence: CASSPKGSSRANYGYTF. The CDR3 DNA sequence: TGTGCCAGCAGCCCAAAGGGCTCCAGCAGAGCTAACTATGGCTACACCTTC.

CDR3 amino acids: CAISESEGEAFF. CDR3 in DNA: TGTGCCATCAGTGAGAGCGAAGGGGAAGCTTTCTTT. This chain uses TRBV10-3 with TRBJ1-1; D uncertain. Trimming shortened V by 2 bases and J by 8 bases, and 9 bases separated the two germline ends. Germline loops: CDR1 ENHRY, CDR2 SYGVKD. This CDR3 has 12 amino acids.

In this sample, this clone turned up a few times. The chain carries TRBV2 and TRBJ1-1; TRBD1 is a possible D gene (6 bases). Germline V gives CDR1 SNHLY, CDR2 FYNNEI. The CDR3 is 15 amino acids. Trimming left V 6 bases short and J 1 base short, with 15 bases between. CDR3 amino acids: CASRSRTATNTEAFF. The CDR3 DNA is TGTGCCAGCAGATCTAGGACAGCTACGAACACTGAAGCTTTCTTT.

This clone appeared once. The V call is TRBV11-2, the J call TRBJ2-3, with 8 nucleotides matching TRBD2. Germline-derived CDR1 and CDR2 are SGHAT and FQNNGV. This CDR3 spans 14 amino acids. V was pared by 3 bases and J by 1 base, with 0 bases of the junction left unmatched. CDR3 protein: CASSFSGGTDTQYF. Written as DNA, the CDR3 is TGTGCCAGCAGCTTTAGCGGGGGCACAGATACGCAGTATTTT.

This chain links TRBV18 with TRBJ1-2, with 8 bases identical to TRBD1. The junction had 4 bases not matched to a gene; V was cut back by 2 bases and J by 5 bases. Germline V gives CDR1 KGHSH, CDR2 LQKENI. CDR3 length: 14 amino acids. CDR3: CASSPGQGTYGYTF. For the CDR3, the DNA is TGTGCCAGCTCACCAGGACAGGGTACTTATGGCTACACCTTC. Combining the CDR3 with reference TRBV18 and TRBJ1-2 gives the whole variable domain NAGVMQNPRHLVRRRGQEARLRCSPMKGHSHVYWYRQLPEEGLKFMVYLQKENIIDESGMPKERFSAEFPKEGPSILRIQQVVRGDSAAYFCASSPGQGTYGYTFGSGTRLTVV.